Presented here are 27 T cell receptor beta chains from one specimen sequenced in a study of T cells after somatic rescue of genetic block. Assay used: immunoSEQ multiplex PCR; TCRdb lists only in-frame clones, some missing. The sample carries approximately 88,000 clones, just under 90% recorded once. The sequenced material came from peripheral blood mononuclear cells (PBMCs). The receptors stem from a woman aged 18-29 years.

The chain has TRBV19 and TRBJ2-1; 13 nucleotides agree with TRBD2. V lost 7 bases, J lost 9 bases, and 6 bases stayed unmatched. The CDR3 spans 14 residues. The germline V gene encodes CDR1 LNHDA and CDR2 SQIVND (reference sequence). The CDR3 is CASTGLAGEGEQFF. Here the CDR3 DNA reads TGTGCCAGTACCGGACTAGCGGGAGAGGGTGAGCAGTTCTTC.

The chain joins TRBV28 to TRBJ2-1; D unclear. Per germline, CDR1 MDHEN and CDR2 SYDVKM. Deletions cut 10 bases from V and 7 bases from J, with 14 bases between. The CDR3 totals 12 residues. The CDR3 bases are TGTGCCACCCTGGAGATGACTAATGAGCAGTTCTTC. Translation gives CATLEMTNEQFF.

This clone was counted a single time. This rearrangement joins TRBV6-4 to TRBJ2-3; no definite D call. CDR1 is MRHNA, CDR2 SNTAGT, per germline. The V end was cut by 3 bases, the J end by 0 bases, with 7 bases between. The CDR3 totals 14 residues. The CDR3, as DNA: TGTGCCAGCAGTGATGCGCGGAGCACAGATACGCAGTATTTT. It yields the protein CASSDARSTDTQYF.

This rearrangement joins TRBV29-1 to TRBJ2-5; a weak D match, TRBD2 (7 bases). The germline CDR1 and CDR2 sequences are SQVTM and ANQGSEA. The V end was cut by 4 bases, the J end by 5 bases, with 17 bases between. This CDR3 comprises 14 residues. The CDR3 nucleotides are TGCAGCGTTGGGAAGGGGGGGAGTGGGGAGACCCAGTACTTC. This sequence encodes CSVGKGGSGETQYF.

The chain is built from TRBV5-6 and TRBJ2-7; D is perhaps TRBD1 or TRBD2 (5 bases each). CDR3 length: 15 amino acids. The V gene lost 0 bases and the J gene lost 2 bases, with 12 bases spanning the gap. CDR1 SGHDT and CDR2 YYEEEE come from the germline V gene. The CDR3 here is CASSLGRGGPYEQYF. The CDR3 DNA follows: TGTGCCAGCAGCTTGGGTCGGGGCGGACCCTACGAGCAGTACTTC. Together with reference TRBV5-6 and TRBJ2-7, the CDR3 gives the full variable domain: DAGVTQSPTHLIKTRGQQVTLRCSPKSGHDTVSWYQQALGQGPQFIFQYYEEEERQRGNFPDRFSGHQFPNYSSELNVNALLLGDSALYLCASSLGRGGPYEQYFGPGTRLTVT.

This clone was seen a few times. The genes are TRBV18 and TRBJ2-7, with D hard to call. This CDR3 is 13 amino acids long. Between the trimmed V and J ends, which lost 2 bases and 5 bases, there was a span of 10 bases. Germline CDR1 KGHSH, CDR2 LQKENI. Written as DNA, the CDR3 is TGTGCCAGCTCACCAGCCAGCAACCACGAGCAGTACTTC. This gives the protein CASSPASNHEQYF. The whole variable domain, filled in from reference TRBV18 and TRBJ2-7, reads NAGVMQNPRHLVRRRGQEARLRCSPMKGHSHVYWYRQLPEEGLKFMVYLQKENIIDESGMPKERFSAEFPKEGPSILRIQQVVRGDSAAYFCASSPASNHEQYFGPGTRLTVT.

The chain recombines TRBV29-1 with TRBJ2-1, with D unresolved. The CDR3 extends over 10 amino acids. V shed 3 bases and J shed 8 bases, with 5 bases lying between them. Germline V gene data show CDR1 as SQVTM and CDR2 as ANQGSEA. CDR3 nucleotide sequence: TGCAGCGTTGAGTTCTATGAGCAGTTCTTC. The encoded protein is CSVEFYEQFF.

V usage is TRBV6-5 and J usage is TRBJ1-6; perhaps TRBD1 as D (6 bases). The CDR3 consists of 14 residues. Trimming took 4 bases from V and 10 from J, leaving 14 bases between them. CDR1 and CDR2 (germline): MNHEY, SVGAGI. The DNA for the CDR3 is TGTGCCAGCAGTTCCAACAGGGACCGATCACCCCTCCACTTT. It codes for CASSSNRDRSPLHF.

The chain couples TRBV9 to TRBJ2-3; D unclear. Germline CDR1 is SGDLS and CDR2 is YYNGEE. The CDR3 contains 15 residues. The V end was cut by 0 bases, the J end by 0 bases, with 8 bases between. CDR3 bases: TGTGCCAGCAGCGTAGCGGGCGGAAGCACAGATACGCAGTATTTT. Its protein product is CASSVAGGSTDTQYF.

V gene TRBV6-5 combines with J gene TRBJ2-5; 7 bases line up with TRBD1. The length of the CDR3 is 15 residues. Germline-derived CDR1 and CDR2 are MNHEY and SVGAGI. V dropped 5 bases and J dropped 4; count of bases not matched to a gene: 10. This chain's CDR3 is CASSRLGGMGETQYF. CDR3 nucleotides: TGTGCCAGCAGTAGATTAGGGGGCATGGGAGAGACCCAGTACTTC.

CDR3 nucleotides: TGTGCCAGCTCACCACCCCGGGTGGGACGGTCTAATGAAAAACTGTTTTTT. It translates to CASSPPRVGRSNEKLFF. This chain links TRBV18 with TRBJ1-4; D may be TRBD1 (5 bases). The CDR3 sequence is 17 residues long. Trimming took 0 bases from V and 3 from J, leaving 14 bases between them. CDR1 is KGHSH, CDR2 LQKENI, per germline.

This chain links TRBV5-1 with TRBJ2-7, with TRBD2 matching 7 bases. The CDR3 spans 14 residues. With V trimmed by 4 bases and J by 3 bases, 7 bases remained unmatched. CDR1 and CDR2 from the germline V gene are SGHRS and YFSETQ. CDR3 sequence (DNA): TGCGCCAGCAGCCCGGCTAGCGGAGTCTACGAGCAGTACTTC. Encoded protein: CASSPASGVYEQYF. Together with reference TRBV5-1 and TRBJ2-7, the CDR3 gives the full variable domain: KAGVTQTPRYLIKTRGQQVTLSCSPISGHRSVSWYQQTPGQGLQFLFEYFSETQRNKGNFPGRFSGRQFSNSRSEMNVSTLELGDSALYLCASSPASGVYEQYFGPGTRLTVT.

This clone has only one observation. This chain links TRBV5-1 with TRBJ1-1; 9 nucleotides line up with TRBD1. The CDR3 loop spans 14 amino acids. V lost 8 bases to trimming and J lost 5 bases; unmatched junction nucleotides: 10. Germline assignment: CDR1 SGHRS and CDR2 YFSETQ. This CDR3 reads CASKEQGAGTEAFF. In DNA form, the CDR3 reads TGCGCCAGTAAAGAACAGGGGGCTGGAACTGAAGCTTTCTTT.

CDR3 sequence (DNA): TGTGCCTGGAAGACTCCAAACGCAGATACGCAGTATTTT. Its protein product is CAWKTPNADTQYF. The chain carries TRBV30 and TRBJ2-3; D gene uncertain. The length of the CDR3 is 13 residues. Trimming shortened V by 4 bases and J by 4 bases, and 12 bases separated the two germline ends. Germline V lookup: CDR1 GTSNPN, CDR2 SVGIG (reference sequence).

This clone has a handful of counts. At one end the junction does not follow the germline gene, possibly because of a read error. J is TRBJ2-3 and V is TRBV7-7; possibly TRBD1 or TRBD2 for D (6 bases each). This CDR3 region has 14 residues. Germline V CDR1 and CDR2: SSHAT, FNYEAQ (reference sequence). Written as DNA, the CDR3 is TGTGCTAGCAGCTTAAACGGGGGCCCAGATACGCAGTATTTT. Protein: CASSLNGGPDTQYF.

This sequence joins TRBV5-5 and TRBJ1-3; TRBD1 aligns across 8 bases. Trimming removed 3 bases from V and 8 bases from J; junction bases left unmatched: 7. This CDR3 comprises 14 residues. Germline lookup yields CDR1 SGHKS and CDR2 YYEKEE (reference sequence). The CDR3 DNA reads TGTGCCAGCAGCTGGACAGGGTTTAGCGACACCATATATTTT. Translating gives CASSWTGFSDTIYF.

As DNA, the CDR3 is TGTGCCAGCAGCGTAGGTTTTACCACCGGGGAGCTGTTTTTT. It translates to CASSVGFTTGELFF. The chain combines TRBV9 with TRBJ2-2; no firm D call. Germline values: CDR1 SGDLS, CDR2 YYNGEE. The CDR3 is 14 amino acids. Trimming took off 0 bases at V and 4 bases at J, with 7 bases between the two ends.

V and J are TRBV21-1 and TRBJ2-4. TRBV21-1 represents a pseudogene. The CDR3 length is 14 residues. The CDR3 spells CASSPVGAKNIQYF. As DNA, the CDR3 is TGTGCCAGCAGCCCGGTGGGAGCCAAAAACATTCAGTACTTC.

The chain has TRBV5-4 and TRBJ2-3; 9 bases are shared with TRBD2. V gave up 1 base and J gave up 4 bases; unmatched junction bases: 10. CDR1 is SGHNT and CDR2 is YYREEE in the germline V gene (reference sequence). The CDR3 has 17 residues. CDR3 residues: CASSLLAGGPVPDTQYF. CDR3 DNA: TGTGCCAGCAGCTTGTTGGCGGGAGGGCCGGTCCCAGATACGCAGTATTTT.

The chain has TRBV28 and TRBJ1-2; 7 nucleotides line up with TRBD1. The CDR3 runs 13 residues. Germline trimming cut 7 bases from V and 7 bases from J; bases unmatched to any gene: 9. Germline V gives CDR1 MDHEN, CDR2 SYDVKM. CDR3 loop: CASKTRDRVGYTF. Here the CDR3 DNA reads TGTGCCAGCAAGACCAGAGACAGGGTTGGCTACACCTTC.

CDR3 DNA sequence: TGTGCCAGCTCCCCAGCTCGGACAGGGGGCGTAGAGACCCAGTACTTC. It encodes CASSPARTGGVETQYF. This sequence joins TRBV7-6 and TRBJ2-5, with 11 bases that match TRBD1. V dropped 8 bases and J dropped 4; count of bases not matched to a gene: 12. The germline gives CDR1 SGHVS, CDR2 FNYEAQ. The CDR3 is made up of 16 amino acids.

The gene calls are TRBV4-1 and TRBJ2-5; D might be TRBD2 (5 bases). V shed 4 bases and J shed 7 bases, with 10 bases lying between them. Per germline, CDR1 MGHRA and CDR2 YSYEKL. This CDR3 spans 12 amino acids. The CDR3 is CASSRSGGTQYF. The CDR3 DNA is TGCGCCAGCAGCCGAAGCGGCGGGACCCAGTACTTC.

The chain carries TRBV28 and TRBJ2-7; the match to TRBD2 covers 12 bases. Germline lookup yields CDR1 MDHEN and CDR2 SYDVKM. V was pared by 5 bases and J by 3 bases, with 11 bases of the junction left unmatched. The CDR3 consists of 17 residues. The CDR3 DNA follows: TGTGCCAGCAGTGGGGGATTAGGACTAGCGGGGAACTACGAGCAGTACTTC. Translated, it gives CASSGGLGLAGNYEQYF. The full variable domain, with the rest looked up from reference TRBV28 and TRBJ2-7, is DVKVTQSSRYLVKRTGEKVFLECVQDMDHENMFWYRQDPGLGLRLIYFSYDVKMKEKGDIPEGYSVSREKKERFSLILESASTNQTSMYLCASSGGLGLAGNYEQYFGPGTRLTVT.

The chain uses TRBV15 and TRBJ1-1; TRBD1 is a possible D gene (6 bases). The V and J ends lost 0 bases and 3 bases respectively, with 11 bases between them. In germline, CDR1 is LNHNV, CDR2 YYDKDF (reference sequence). The CDR3 has 15 amino acids. In nucleotides, the CDR3 is TGTGCCACCAGCAGAGATACAGGGTGGTACACTGAAGCTTTCTTT. It codes for CATSRDTGWYTEAFF.

This chain links TRBV7-9 with TRBJ2-5, with TRBD2 as a possible D gene (6 bases). Looked up from germline, CDR1 is SEHNR and CDR2 is FQNEAQ (reference sequence). The ends were cut back, 5 bases at V and 7 bases at J, with 23 bases in the middle. The CDR3 is made up of 16 amino acids. The CDR3 nucleotides are TGTGCCAGCAGCCCCAGTGGAGCGGGCCAAGACGCGACCCAGTACTTC. This translates into CASSPSGAGQDATQYF.

The genes are TRBV10-2 and TRBJ2-1, with TRBD2 matching 12 bases. The V gene's germline CDR1 is WSHSY and CDR2 SAAADI. The CDR3 length is 15 residues. The V segment lost 8 bases and the J segment 2 bases; nucleotides outside the gene matches: 4. This CDR3 reads CASRTSGAPYNEQFF. The CDR3 DNA follows: TGCGCCAGCCGGACTAGCGGGGCGCCCTACAATGAGCAGTTCTTC.

V gene TRBV27 combines with J gene TRBJ2-5; the D gene is possibly TRBD2 (5 bases). The DNA end is more similar to TRBJ2-7, so the J call may be wrong. The CDR3 extends over 10 amino acids. Germline V gives CDR1 MNHEY, CDR2 SMNVEV (reference sequence). As DNA, the CDR3 is TGTGCTACGGGGTACTACGAGCAGTACTTC. As protein: CATGYYEQYF.